This TCR beta chain derives from a study of blood T cell repertoires in COVID-19. Overall study: T cells, B-cell-depleted T cells, or PBMCs provided the cDNA or gDNA that served as material.

CDR1 SGDLS and CDR2 YYNGEE come from the germline V gene. V was shortened by 4 bases and J by 5 bases, with 9 bases between the two germline ends. There are 12 residues in the CDR3. The data were produced by immunoSEQ multiplex PCR, yet TCRdb's version contains in-frame clones alone and is incomplete. The table has about 430,000 clones, about 88% seen once. This clone was picked up one time. Participants spanned ages about 18 to 90 years and resided in roughly 22 US areas. Cohort placement rested on clinical history that participants reported themselves. Before they entered the study, exposed participants had met a COVID-19 case within 2 weeks.

Input material: PBMCs or T cells enriched from blood (not recorded which). The chain combines TRBV9 with TRBJ2-5; D is perhaps TRBD1 (5 bases). The clonotype was recovered from a woman aged 18-30 years who had been exposed to COVID-19. The CDR3 DNA reads as TGTGCCAGCAGCCCCCAGGGTGAGACCCAGTACTTC. Translating it yields CASSPQGETQYF.